This T cell receptor beta chain was obtained from a study of beta chain features in type 1 diabetes. Study overall: All samples combined gave about 100 million sorted cells for examination.

Details on this clone: Its antigen is undetermined.

Every donor had blood drawn once into heparin, 100 to 150 mL on average. The authors obtained over 98% purity in all sorted populations. Reverse transcribing all isolated RNA meant expressed TCRB transcripts were sequenced. Some clones are missing from TCRdb's copy, which holds only in-frame ones; the method was immunoSEQ multiplex PCR. The sample shows a few hundred thousand clones, about a sixth of them seen only once. Findings and limits, study-wide: In all four CD4+ subsets, TCRB CDR3 length was significantly, moderately reduced in type 1 diabetes.

The sample was naive CD4+ T cells from blood. The source is a man aged 25-40 years with type 1 diabetes.

The CDR3 sequence is CSVEDQRNYGYTF. CDR3 nucleotide sequence: TGCAGCGTTGAAGATCAGAGGAACTATGGCTACACCTTC. This chain links TRBV29-1 with TRBJ1-2; D is unresolved. V gave up 0 bases and J gave up 2 bases, with 7 bases separating them. CDR3 length: 13 amino acids. Per the germline V gene, CDR1 is SQVTM and CDR2 is ANQGSEA.